The clone carrying this T cell receptor (beta chain) was recorded at least ten times. Per germline, CDR1 MDHEN and CDR2 SYDVKM. Deletions cut 6 bases from V and 0 bases from J, with 9 bases between. The CDR3 contains 14 residues. This entry belongs to a study of tumor-infiltrating lymphocytes in oesophageal squamous cell carcinoma. Via MiXCR, TCRdb re-called the PCR reads, giving one row per CDR3 protein. This repertoire shows some 10,000 distinct CDR3 sequences, roughly 50% found once; its top ten account for about 25%. The clonotype originates from a male donor with esophageal squamous cell carcinoma. The rearrangement joins TRBV28 to TRBJ1-5, with D possibly being TRBD1 (6 bases). Sequences were obtained from esophageal tumor tissue. CDR3 amino acids: CASSRGYSNQPQHF. The CDR3 bases are TGTGCCAGCAGCAGGGGTTATAGCAATCAGCCCCAGCATTTT. The whole variable domain, remainder taken from reference TRBV28 and TRBJ1-5, is DVKVTQSSRYLVKRTGEKVFLECVQDMDHENMFWYRQDPGLGLRLIYFSYDVKMKEKGDIPEGYSVSREKKERFSLILESASTNQTSMYLCASSRGYSNQPQHFGDGTRLSIL.